The next 20 T cell receptor beta chains were all read from a single sample in a study of cytomegalovirus exposure and HLA in healthy donors. In the PCR, 60 Vbeta and 13 Jbeta primers were used. Libraries were prepared by immunoSEQ multiplex PCR; TCRdb keeps only in-frame clonotypes and omits some of them. The sample totals around 150,000 clones. Sequencing was done on a sample of PBMCs. These receptor sequences come from a man aged 40-50 years in good health and CMV-seronegative.

The chain uses TRBV4-1 and TRBJ2-5, with TRBD2 identical over 8 bases. The CDR3 contains 16 residues. CDR1 is MGHRA, CDR2 YSYEKL, per germline. The V segment lost 0 bases and the J segment 3 bases; nucleotides outside the gene matches: 6. The CDR3 is CASSQDWAGGEETQYF. The CDR3 DNA is TGCGCCAGCAGCCAAGATTGGGCGGGGGGCGAAGAGACCCAGTACTTC.

V gene TRBV6-1 combines with J gene TRBJ2-7; D possibly corresponds to TRBD1 (6 bases). V was pared by 7 bases and J by 6 bases, with 13 bases between. The CDR3 sequence is 12 residues long. Germline V gene data show CDR1 as MNHNS and CDR2 as SASEGT. Here the CDR3 reads CASTLDRLEQYF. Written as DNA, the CDR3 is TGTGCCAGCACCCTTGACAGGCTCGAGCAGTACTTC.

V usage is TRBV7-6 and J usage is TRBJ2-7; a possible D gene is TRBD2 (5 bases). This CDR3 spans 13 amino acids. The germline V and J ends were trimmed by 1 base and 7 bases, with 11 bases remaining between them. Germline values: CDR1 SGHVS, CDR2 FNYEAQ. The CDR3 here is CASSLEPGLEQYF. In nucleotides, the CDR3 is TGTGCCAGCAGCTTAGAACCGGGGTTGGAGCAGTACTTC.

The chain combines TRBV6-4 with TRBJ2-7; D gene ambiguous. Germline loops: CDR1 MRHNA, CDR2 SNTAGT. This CDR3 contains 12 residues. Deletions cut 2 bases from V and 6 bases from J, with 8 bases between. DNA for the CDR3: TGTGCCAGCAGTGACGACATTAGCGAGCAGTACTTC. This sequence encodes CASSDDISEQYF.

The rearrangement links TRBV5-1 to TRBJ2-6; D not certain. The germline V and J ends were trimmed by 3 bases and 2 bases, with 9 bases remaining between them. The germline gives CDR1 SGHRS, CDR2 YFSETQ. The CDR3 sequence is 15 residues long. CDR3 bases: TGCGCCAGCAGCTCCGCGTTTCCTGGGGCCAACGTCCTGACTTTC. Amino acids: CASSSAFPGANVLTF.

The chain links TRBV6-5 to TRBJ1-1; D is undetermined. There are 13 residues in the CDR3. V lost 2 bases and J lost 3, with 7 bases in between. Germline CDR1 is MNHEY and CDR2 is SVGAGI. CDR3 DNA: TGTGCCAGCAGTTACGTCGGGTACACTGAAGCTTTCTTT. Protein product: CASSYVGYTEAFF.

The chain is built from TRBV2 and TRBJ2-7; D remains ambiguous. Trimming removed 3 bases from V and 5 bases from J, with 5 bases in between. The CDR3 sequence is 11 residues long. Germline-derived CDR1 and CDR2 are SNHLY and FYNNEI. In nucleotides, the CDR3 is TGTGCCAGCAGTGAGAGAAACGAGCAGTACTTC. Protein sequence: CASSERNEQYF.

The rearrangement joins TRBV6-5 to TRBJ2-7; 8 nucleotides line up with TRBD2. The V segment lost 5 bases and the J segment 7 bases; nucleotides outside the gene matches: 10. CDR1 and CDR2 from the germline V gene are MNHEY and SVGAGI. This CDR3 has 14 residues. The CDR3 loop is CASSTGLGGWEQYF. As DNA, the CDR3 is TGTGCCAGCAGTACGGGACTAGGGGGTTGGGAGCAGTACTTC.

The chain combines TRBV7-7 with TRBJ2-7, with TRBD1 matching over 10 bases. CDR1 is SSHAT, CDR2 FNYEAQ, per germline (reference sequence). J was trimmed by 4 bases and V by 5 bases; bases with no gene match: 5. CDR3 length: 14 residues. The CDR3 DNA is TGTGCCAGCAGCCCTGGACAGGGGGGGTACGAGCAGTACTTC. This translates into CASSPGQGGYEQYF.

DNA of the CDR3: TGTGCCAGCAGTTCCCGTTCCGGGGGTCTCTATGGCTACACCTTC. Its translation: CASSSRSGGLYGYTF. The J gene is TRBJ1-2, the V gene TRBV11-2; possible D gene TRBD1, 5 bases. Deletions cut 6 bases from V and 4 bases from J, with 18 bases between. The CDR3 totals 15 residues. Germline V gene lookup returns CDR1 SGHAT and CDR2 FQNNGV.

V gene TRBV4-1 combines with J gene TRBJ2-1, with TRBD2 matching 9 bases. CDR1 is MGHRA and CDR2 is YSYEKL in the germline V gene. After removal of 1 base from V and 3 bases from J, the junction contained 4 bases not matched to a gene. The CDR3 has 16 amino acids. CDR3 nucleotides: TGCGCCAGCAGCCAAGTGGGGCGGGGGGGCTACAATGAGCAGTTCTTC. Encoded protein: CASSQVGRGGYNEQFF.

The rearrangement uses TRBV6-5 and TRBJ2-1, with 8 bases lining up with TRBD2. The germline CDR1 and CDR2 sequences are MNHEY and SVGAGI. The CDR3 totals 12 residues. J lost 10 bases, V lost 8 bases, and 7 bases had no gene match. The CDR3 DNA is TGTGCCAGCTTCGGACTAGCATACGAGCAGTTCTTC. As protein: CASFGLAYEQFF.

This chain joins TRBV27 and TRBJ2-6; D might be TRBD2 (5 bases). Germline V lookup: CDR1 MNHEY, CDR2 SMNVEV (reference sequence). This CDR3 comprises 15 residues. Trimming took 6 bases from V and 0 from J, leaving 9 bases between them. The CDR3 DNA reads TGTGCCAGCAGCCCCGGGGTCTCTGGGGCCAACGTCCTGACTTTC. Translation: CASSPGVSGANVLTF.

This clone is called medium-sized (0.01 to 0.1%) based on its frequency. This rearrangement joins TRBV6-4 to TRBJ2-3, with TRBD1 as a possible D gene (6 bases). In germline, CDR1 is MRHNA, CDR2 SNTAGT. There are 14 residues in the CDR3. Trimming removed 3 bases from V and 2 bases from J, with 9 bases in between. The CDR3 DNA sequence: TGTGCCAGCAGTGAGGGGGCGCACACAGATACGCAGTATTTT. The encoded protein is CASSEGAHTDTQYF.

This chain joins TRBV5-4 and TRBJ1-2; D may be TRBD1 (5 bases). This CDR3 has 15 amino acids. Germline CDR1 is SGHNT and CDR2 is YYREEE (reference sequence). The V and J ends lost 0 bases and 4 bases respectively, with 13 bases between them. Written as DNA, the CDR3 is TGTGCCAGCAGCTTGGTCCTCAGGGAGGGCTATGGCTACACCTTC. As protein: CASSLVLREGYGYTF. Using reference TRBV5-4 and TRBJ1-2 for the parts outside the CDR3, the full variable domain is ETGVTQSPTHLIKTRGQQVTLRCSSQSGHNTVSWYQQALGQGPQFIFQYYREEENGRGNFPPRFSGLQFPNYSSELNVNALELDDSALYLCASSLVLREGYGYTFGSGTRLTVV.

The chain is built from TRBV21-1 and TRBJ1-2. TRBV21-1 is described as a pseudogene. The CDR3 is 13 residues long. The CDR3 sequence is CASSTKENYGYTF. The CDR3 DNA sequence: TGTGCCAGCAGCACGAAGGAGAACTATGGCTACACCTTC.

This chain joins TRBV9 and TRBJ2-3; TRBD2 agrees at 16 bases. The CDR3 is 18 amino acids. Germline CDR1 is SGDLS and CDR2 is YYNGEE. J lost 6 bases, V lost 0 bases, and 7 bases had no gene match. CDR3 sequence (DNA): TGTGCCAGCAGCGTAGCCGGGACTAGCGGGGGGGCCCGGGATACGCAGTATTTT. Its protein is CASSVAGTSGGARDTQYF.

The CDR3: CASRRGDRERETQYF. CDR3 in DNA: TGTGCCAGCAGGCGGGGGGACAGGGAACGGGAGACCCAGTACTTC. The chain links TRBV28 to TRBJ2-5; tentative D call: TRBD1 (9 bases). V was shortened by 6 bases and J by 5 bases, with 19 bases between the two germline ends. The CDR3 loop spans 15 amino acids. CDR1 and CDR2 from the germline V gene are MDHEN and SYDVKM.

The V call is TRBV5-1, the J call TRBJ2-5; D is uncertain. In germline, CDR1 is SGHRS, CDR2 YFSETQ. The ends were cut back, 1 base at V and 1 base at J, with 14 bases in the middle. The CDR3 has 16 residues. The chain's CDR3 is CASSLTAWAGQETQYF. As DNA, the CDR3 is TGCGCCAGCAGCTTGACAGCATGGGCAGGCCAAGAGACCCAGTACTTC. The full variable domain, in which reference TRBV5-1 and TRBJ2-5 provide the parts outside the CDR3, is KAGVTQTPRYLIKTRGQQVTLSCSPISGHRSVSWYQQTPGQGLQFLFEYFSETQRNKGNFPGRFSGRQFSNSRSEMNVSTLELGDSALYLCASSLTAWAGQETQYFGPGTRLLVL.

This chain connects TRBV18 to TRBJ1-2, with D possibly TRBD1 on 6 matching bases. Looked up from germline, CDR1 is KGHSH and CDR2 is LQKENI. The CDR3 spans 13 residues. V was trimmed by 3 bases and J by 3 bases, leaving 8 bases between them. CDR3 region: CASSPDRDYGYTF. CDR3 in DNA: TGTGCCAGCTCACCGGACAGAGACTATGGCTACACCTTC.